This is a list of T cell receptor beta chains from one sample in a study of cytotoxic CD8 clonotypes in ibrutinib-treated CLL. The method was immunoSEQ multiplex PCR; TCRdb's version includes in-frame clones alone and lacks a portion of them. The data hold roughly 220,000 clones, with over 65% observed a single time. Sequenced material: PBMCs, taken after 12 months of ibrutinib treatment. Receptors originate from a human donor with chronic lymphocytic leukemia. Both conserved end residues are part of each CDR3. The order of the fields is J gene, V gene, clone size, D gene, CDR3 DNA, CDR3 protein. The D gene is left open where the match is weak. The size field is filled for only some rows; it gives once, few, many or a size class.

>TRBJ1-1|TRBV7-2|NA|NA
TGTGCCAGCAGCTTAGCGGGGCTCATGAACACTGAAGCTTTCTTT
CASSLAGLMNTEAFF
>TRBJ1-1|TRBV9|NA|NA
TGTGCCAGCAGCGTAGTAGGAGCTTCTGGGGGCTACACTGAAGCTTTCTTT
CASSVVGASGGYTEAFF
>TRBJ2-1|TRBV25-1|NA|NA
TGTGCCAGCAGTTCATGGGTAAAGCCCCATGAGCAGTTCTTC
CASSSWVKPHEQFF
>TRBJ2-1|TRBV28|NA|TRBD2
TGTGCCAGCAGTTTAAGCGGGGTTTACAATGAGCAGTTCTTC
CASSLSGVYNEQFF
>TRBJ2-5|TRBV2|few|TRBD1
TGTGCCAGCAGGCACCGTAGGACAGGGGGCGGCGAGACCCAGTACTTC
CASRHRRTGGGETQYF
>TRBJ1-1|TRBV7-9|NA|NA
TGTGCCAGCAGCTTAGTGGGGACTGACACTGAAGCTTTCTTT
CASSLVGTDTEAFF
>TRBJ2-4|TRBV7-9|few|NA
TGTGCCAGCACGATGGACAGCTTTCTGTACTTC
CASTMDSFLYF
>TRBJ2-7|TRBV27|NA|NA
TGTGCCAGCAGTTTAAGATCCCCGGACAGCTCATTCCTCTCCTACGAGCAGTACTTC
CASSLRSPDSSFLSYEQYF
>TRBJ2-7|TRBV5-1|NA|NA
TGCGCCAGCAGCTTGGGGTCAGGGGACGAGCAGTACTTC
CASSLGSGDEQYF
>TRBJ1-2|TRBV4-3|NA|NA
TGCGCCAGCAGCCCGGACGCGAGCAACTATGGCTACACCTTC
CASSPDASNYGYTF
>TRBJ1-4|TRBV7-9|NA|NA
TGTGCCAGCAGCTTGGGACCGTTGTCCGAAAAACTGTTTTTT
CASSLGPLSEKLFF
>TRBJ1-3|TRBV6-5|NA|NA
TGTGCCAGCAGTTACGAGGCCGCTGGAAACACCATATATTTT
CASSYEAAGNTIYF
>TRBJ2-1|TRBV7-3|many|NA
TGTGCCAGCAGCTCACCAAATAAAGATGAGCAGTTCTTC
CASSSPNKDEQFF
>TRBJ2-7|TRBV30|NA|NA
TGTGCCTGGAGTCTCTGGGGGGACGAGCAGTACTTC
CAWSLWGDEQYF
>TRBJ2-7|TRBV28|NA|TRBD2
TGTGCCAGCAGTCCTTGGCGGGAGAACCACGAGCAGTACTTC
CASSPWRENHEQYF
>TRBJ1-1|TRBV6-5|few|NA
TGTGCCAGCAGTTATGGGGACACTGAAGCTTTCTTT
CASSYGDTEAFF
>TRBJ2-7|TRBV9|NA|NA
TGTGCCAGCAGCGCCCAACAGGGAACCTACGAGCAGTACTTC
CASSAQQGTYEQYF
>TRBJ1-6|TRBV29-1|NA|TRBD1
TGCAGCGTTCGAACAGGGGGCGGCTATAATTCACCCCTCCACTTT
CSVRTGGGYNSPLHF
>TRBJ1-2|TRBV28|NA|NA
TGTGCCAGCAGTTTACCCGAGAGCCCGGGAGGCTACACCTTC
CASSLPESPGGYTF
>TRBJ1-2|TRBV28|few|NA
TGTGCCAGCAGCCCAAGGTCCTATGGCTACACCTTC
CASSPRSYGYTF
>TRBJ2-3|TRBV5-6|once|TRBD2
TGTGCCAGCAGCTTATTCGGGCTAGCGGGGGCGGATACGCAGTATTTT
CASSLFGLAGADTQYF
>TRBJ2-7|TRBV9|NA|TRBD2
TGTGCCAGCAGCCCCCCCTTCCGGACTAGTCGGTACGAGCAGTACTTC
CASSPPFRTSRYEQYF
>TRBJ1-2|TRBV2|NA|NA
TGTGCCAGCTCCCGCGAATTCGGGGGCTACACCTTC
CASSREFGGYTF
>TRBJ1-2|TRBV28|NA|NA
TGTGCCACTGGACCGCCTTATGGCTACACCTTC
CATGPPYGYTF
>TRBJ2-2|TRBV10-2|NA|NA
TGCGCCAGACCGATGGGAACCGGGGAGCTGTTTTTT
CARPMGTGELFF
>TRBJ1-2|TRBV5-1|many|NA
TGCGCCAGCAGCTTGGACAGGGTAGCCACCTTC
CASSLDRVATF
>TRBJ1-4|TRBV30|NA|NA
TGTGCCGGGGCGTCTGAAAAACTGTTTTTT
CAGASEKLFF
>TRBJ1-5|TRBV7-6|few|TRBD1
TGTGCCAGCAGCCTGGGACAGGGGCGGACTCAGCCCCAGCATTTT
CASSLGQGRTQPQHF